One sample yielded the 9 T cell receptor beta chains listed below, sequenced in a study of T cell clonality in common variable immunodeficiency. Some clones are missing from TCRdb's copy, which holds only in-frame ones; the method was immunoSEQ multiplex PCR. The sample has about 40,000 clones, none seen only once. The material sequenced was peripheral blood mononuclear cells. The receptors originated from a person between 18 and 70 years old in good health.

A word on this clone: The CDR3 extends 3 residues past the end of the read, so its final part is completed from the germline J gene. J is TRBJ2-7 and V is TRBV10-2; 7 bases match TRBD1. V dropped 5 bases and J dropped 3; count of bases not matched to a gene: 4. This CDR3 has 13 amino acids. The germline V gene encodes CDR1 WSHSY and CDR2 SAAADI. The chain's CDR3 is CASSRQGVYEQYF. Incomplete CDR3 DNA: TGCGCCAGCAGTCGACAGGGTGTCTACGAG.

This clone turned up a few times. The CDR3 reads CAWSYTGDQPQHF. The CDR3 bases that were read are TGTGCCTGGAGTTATACGGGGGATCAGCCC. J is TRBJ1-5 and V is TRBV30, with D possibly being TRBD1 (5 bases). The CDR3 end is not reached by the read, which stops 3 residues before it; the germline J gene fills it in. CDR3 length equals 13 residues. CDR1 GTSNPN and CDR2 SVGIG come from the germline V gene (reference sequence). V was pared by 2 bases and J by 5 bases, with 10 bases between. The variable domain in full, completed from reference TRBV30 and TRBJ1-5, reads SQTIHQWPATLVQPVGSPLSLECTVEGTSNPNLYWYRQAAGRGLQLLFYSVGIGQISSEVPQNLSASRPQDRQFILSSKKLLLSDSGFYLCAWSYTGDQPQHFGDGTRLSIL.

There are a few counts of this clone. The CDR3 end is not reached by the read, which stops 3 residues before it; the germline J gene fills it in. V gene TRBV19 combines with J gene TRBJ1-4; 7 positions agree with TRBD1. The CDR3 totals 16 residues. From germline, CDR1 is LNHDA and CDR2 SQIVND (reference sequence). V lost 1 base, J lost 5 bases, and 7 bases stayed unmatched. The CDR3 sequence: CASSIVTGQTNEKLFF. CDR3 DNA (partial): TGTGCCAGTAGTATAGTAACGGGACAGACAAATGAAAAA.

This clone has a count of ten or more. From the germline J gene comes the end of the CDR3, since the read stops 3 residues before it. The V gene is TRBV7-9, the J gene TRBJ2-7, with unresolved D. V lost 2 bases and J 2 bases, leaving 4 bases between the germline ends. CDR3 length: 12 residues. CDR1 and CDR2 (germline): SEHNR, FQNEAQ (reference sequence). The DNA read from the CDR3 is TGTGCCAGCAGCTTAAGGCCCTACGAG. Translation: CASSLRPYE. The CDR3 in full is CASSLRPYEQYF.

This clone was recorded at least ten times. The read terminates 3 residues ahead of where the CDR3 ends, so the germline J gene completes it. This rearrangement joins TRBV20-1 to TRBJ1-2; 12 bases are a match to TRBD1. This CDR3 is 12 amino acids long. V gave up 6 bases and J gave up 7 bases; unmatched junction bases: 3. The germline V gene has CDR1 DFQATT and CDR2 SNEGSKA (reference sequence). Incomplete CDR3 DNA: TGCAGTGCCGCGGGACAGGGGGCTGGC. Its translation: CSAAGQGAG. The CDR3, in full, reads CSAAGQGAGYTF.

This clone was seen repeatedly, ten times or more. The read finishes 3 residues shy of the CDR3 end, and the germline J gene is used to complete it. Additional DNA sequences in this sample encode the identical CDR3. The chain links TRBV5-1 to TRBJ1-5; TRBD1 matches 9 bases. The CDR3 sequence is 15 residues long. Germline loops: CDR1 SGHRS, CDR2 YFSETQ. Trimming cost V 2 bases and J 4 bases; bases outside gene matches: 4. The DNA read from the CDR3 is TGCGCCAGCAGCTTAGGGACAGGGACTAATCAGCCC. It codes for CASSLGTGTNQP. The full CDR3 protein is CASSLGTGTNQPQHF.

This clone was found a few times. With the read ending 3 residues before the CDR3 end, the germline J gene is used to fill in that end. The chain carries TRBV5-1 and TRBJ2-3; D is perhaps TRBD1 (6 bases). The length of the CDR3 is 14 residues. Germline CDR1 and CDR2: SGHRS and YFSETQ. The covered CDR3 bases are TGCGCCAGCAGCTTGGGGGGGCAAGATCAGCCG. Protein sequence: CASSLGGQDQP. The entire CDR3 is CASSLGGQDQPQYF.

Many counts were recorded for this clone. The read ends 3 residues before the CDR3 terminus; that terminus is restored from the germline J gene. J is TRBJ2-3 and V is TRBV20-1; D gene uncertain. V was pared by 0 bases and J by 5 bases, with 3 bases between. The CDR3 covers 11 residues. CDR1 DFQATT and CDR2 SNEGSKA come from the germline V gene (reference sequence). The chain's CDR3 is CSAREGDTQYF. CDR3 DNA (partial): TGCAGTGCTAGAGAAGGAGATACG.

There are a few counts of this clone. The read terminates 3 residues ahead of where the CDR3 ends, so the germline J gene completes it. The chain employs TRBV20-1 and TRBJ2-7, with 7 bases fitting TRBD1. The V gene's germline CDR1 is DFQATT and CDR2 SNEGSKA (reference sequence). The V and J ends lost 3 bases and 6 bases, in that order; junction bases with no gene match: 8. The CDR3 totals 13 residues. The DNA read from the CDR3 is TGCAGTGCTAGGACAGGGAAGTCGGCCGAG. Encoded protein: CSARTGKSAE. The complete CDR3 protein is CSARTGKSAEQYF.